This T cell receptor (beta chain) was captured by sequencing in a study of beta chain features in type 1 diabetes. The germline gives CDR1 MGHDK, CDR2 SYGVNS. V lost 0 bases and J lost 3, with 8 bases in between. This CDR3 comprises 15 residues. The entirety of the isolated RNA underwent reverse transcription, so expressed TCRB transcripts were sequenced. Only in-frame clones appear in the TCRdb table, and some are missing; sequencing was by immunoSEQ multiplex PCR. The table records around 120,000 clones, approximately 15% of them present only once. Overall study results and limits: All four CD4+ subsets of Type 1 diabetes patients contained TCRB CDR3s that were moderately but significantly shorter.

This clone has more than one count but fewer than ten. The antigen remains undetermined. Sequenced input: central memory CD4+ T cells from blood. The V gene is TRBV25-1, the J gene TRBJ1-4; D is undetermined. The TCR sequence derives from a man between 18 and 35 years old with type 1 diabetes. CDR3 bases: TGTGCCAGCAGTGAATATTTAGTAGCTAATGAAAAACTGTTTTTT. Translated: CASSEYLVANEKLFF.